Given below is one TCR beta chain in context. The specificity of this receptor is unknown. The data stem from a study of CXCR3-negative and CXCR3-positive naive CD8 T cells (dated by TCRdb to the late 2010s). General notes on the study: In total, 110 million to 150 million TRB reads were obtained, corresponding to roughly 1.5 +/- 0.3 million reads per library. The TRBV-TRBJ cluster analysis covered naive subsets from a handful of donors and memory cells from 3 donors. Data from roughly twelve donors, pooled across two independent experiments, went into the diversity and physicochemical repertoire analyses. Paper-wide results and their limitations: Within the same donor, TRBV-TRBJ usage looked similar between naive CXCR3-negative and CXCR3-positive cells, but memory cells had distinct patterns. Freshly isolated PBMCs were used for most assays because CXCR3 expression went down partially after cryopreservation. Both naive subsets had comparably high repertoire diversity, while memory CD8+ T cells had much lower repertoire diversity. Because surface CD5, which is linked to self-reactivity in mice, was comparable between the naive subsets, TCR interaction strength was also inferred from the physicochemical properties of TRB CDR3s.

For each CD8+ T cell subset, flow sorting was done in triplicate, and roughly 310,000 cells per subset went directly into RLT lysis buffer. Using standard density gradient centrifugation, peripheral blood mononuclear cells were isolated from buffy coats. Total RNA was extracted from sorted cells with an RNeasy Mini Kit. Sequencing instrument: NextSeq 550. The Human TCR Profiling Kit (MiLaboratory) was used to prepare UMI-labeled 5' RACE TRB cDNA libraries. The full amount of extracted RNA was used for cDNA synthesis, and the full amount of resulting cDNA was used for PCR amplification. Libraries were prepared in parallel using an identical number of PCR cycles. The authors processed their data as follows. With a requirement of at least two reads per UMI, MIGEC and MiXCR extracted about 50,000 +/- 10,000 unique UMI-labeled TRB cDNA molecules per library. On average, roughly 40,000 +/- 10,000 functional in-frame TRB CDR3 nucleotide clonotypes lacking stop codons were found per library. Diversity metrics, including normalized Shannon-Wiener and Chao1, were computed in VDJtools after downsampling to 5000 UMI-labeled TRB molecules per sample. Clonotype-size-weighted physicochemical properties of the central five CDR3 residues (interaction energy, strength, volume and Kidera factor 4) were computed in VDJtools. Based on TCRdb reprocessing of the reads, there is one entry per CDR3 protein sequence, and DNA is missing. V and J calls and clone size were set by TCRdb, not the authors. The table kept for this sample lists about 48,000 distinct CDR3 sequences. Over 12% of the sample lies in the top ten.

CDR1 and CDR2 are drawn from the germline V gene: SGHRS, YFSETQ. The CDR3 has 16 amino acids, counting the end cysteine and phenylalanine. DNA is not on record. The sequenced material came from memory CD8+ T cells from blood. In light of the paper, this sample's cell subset or site label describes: conventional CD8+ memory T cells (TMEM), sorted as controls. The chain is made from TRBV5-1 and TRBJ1-1; lacking DNA, the TRBD1 call made by TCRdb goes unchecked. The TCR sequence derives from a human donor in good health. Some clones in this sample may be carry-over from other donors' samples. The CDR3 here reads CASSLAPIGVVPEAFF.